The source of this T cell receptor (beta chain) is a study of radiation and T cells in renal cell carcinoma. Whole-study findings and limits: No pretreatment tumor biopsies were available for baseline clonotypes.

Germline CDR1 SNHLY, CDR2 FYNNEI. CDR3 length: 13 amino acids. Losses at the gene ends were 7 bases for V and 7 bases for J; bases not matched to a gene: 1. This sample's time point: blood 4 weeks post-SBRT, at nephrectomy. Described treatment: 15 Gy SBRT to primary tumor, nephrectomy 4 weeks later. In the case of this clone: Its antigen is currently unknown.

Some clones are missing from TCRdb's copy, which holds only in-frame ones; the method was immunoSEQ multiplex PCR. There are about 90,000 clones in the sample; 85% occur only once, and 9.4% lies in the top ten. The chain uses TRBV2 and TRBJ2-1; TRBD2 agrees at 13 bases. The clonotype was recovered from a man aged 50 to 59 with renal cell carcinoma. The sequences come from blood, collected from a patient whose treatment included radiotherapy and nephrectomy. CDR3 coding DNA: TGTGCCAGCAAACTAGCGGGGGGGAATGAGCAGTTCTTC. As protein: CASKLAGGNEQFF.